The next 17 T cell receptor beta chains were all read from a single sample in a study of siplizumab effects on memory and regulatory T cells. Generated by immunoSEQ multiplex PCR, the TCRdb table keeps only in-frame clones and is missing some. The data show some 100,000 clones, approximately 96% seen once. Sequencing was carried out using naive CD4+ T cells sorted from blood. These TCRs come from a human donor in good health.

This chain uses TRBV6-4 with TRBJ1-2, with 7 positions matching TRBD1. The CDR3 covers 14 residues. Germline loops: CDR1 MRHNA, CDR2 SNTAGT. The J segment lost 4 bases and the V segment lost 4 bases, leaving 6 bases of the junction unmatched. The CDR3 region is CASSVLPGGYGYTF. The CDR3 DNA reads TGTGCCAGCAGTGTTCTTCCAGGGGGCTATGGCTACACCTTC.

CDR3 coding DNA: TGTGCCGTAGGGACTATATCCTACGAGCAGTACTTC. This translates into CAVGTISYEQYF. The chain recombines TRBV2 with TRBJ2-7, with TRBD2 matching 7 bases. Germline V gene data show CDR1 as SNHLY and CDR2 as FYNNEI. J lost 1 base, V lost 11 bases, and 5 bases had no gene match. The CDR3 consists of 12 residues.

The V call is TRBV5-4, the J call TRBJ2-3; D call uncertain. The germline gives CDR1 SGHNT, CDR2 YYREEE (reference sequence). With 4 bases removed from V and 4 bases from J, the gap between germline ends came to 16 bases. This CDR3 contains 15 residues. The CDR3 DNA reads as TGTGCCAGCAGCAGCCCGGGCCCCGCAGCAGATACGCAGTATTTT. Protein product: CASSSPGPAADTQYF.

The CDR3 protein is CASSSRGGTDTQYF. As DNA, the CDR3 is TGTGCCAGCAGTTCGAGGGGGGGCACAGATACGCAGTATTTT. V is TRBV7-7 and J is TRBJ2-3, with D perhaps given as TRBD1 or TRBD2 (6 bases each). This CDR3 has 14 amino acids. Germline CDR1 reads SSHAT; CDR2 reads FNYEAQ (reference sequence). The V end lost 6 bases, the J end lost 1 base, and 11 bases lay between the germline ends.

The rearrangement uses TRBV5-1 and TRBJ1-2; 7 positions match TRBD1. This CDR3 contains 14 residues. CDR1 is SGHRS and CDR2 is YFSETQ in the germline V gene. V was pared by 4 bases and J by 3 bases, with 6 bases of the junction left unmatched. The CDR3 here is CASSPFTGDYGYTF. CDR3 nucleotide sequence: TGCGCCAGCAGCCCATTCACAGGGGACTATGGCTACACCTTC.

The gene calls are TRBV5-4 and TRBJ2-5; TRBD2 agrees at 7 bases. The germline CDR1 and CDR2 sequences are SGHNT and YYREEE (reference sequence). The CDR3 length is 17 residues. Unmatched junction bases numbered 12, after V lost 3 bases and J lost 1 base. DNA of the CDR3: TGTGCCAGCAGCTCCCTCGGAGGGACTAAGATCCAAGAGACCCAGTACTTC. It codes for CASSSLGGTKIQETQYF.

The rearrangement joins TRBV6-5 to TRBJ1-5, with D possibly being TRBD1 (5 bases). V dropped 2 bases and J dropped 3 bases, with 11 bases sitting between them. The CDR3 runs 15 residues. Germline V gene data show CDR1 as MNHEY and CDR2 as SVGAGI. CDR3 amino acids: CASSYSRATNQPQHF. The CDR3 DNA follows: TGTGCCAGCAGTTACAGCAGGGCGACCAATCAGCCCCAGCATTTT.

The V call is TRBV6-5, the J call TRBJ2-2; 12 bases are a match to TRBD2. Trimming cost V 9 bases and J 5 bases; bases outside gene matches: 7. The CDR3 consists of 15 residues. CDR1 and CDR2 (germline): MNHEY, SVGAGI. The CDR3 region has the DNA TGTGCCAGTAGCTCTAGCGGGGGGGCTACCGGGGAGCTGTTTTTT. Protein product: CASSSSGGATGELFF.

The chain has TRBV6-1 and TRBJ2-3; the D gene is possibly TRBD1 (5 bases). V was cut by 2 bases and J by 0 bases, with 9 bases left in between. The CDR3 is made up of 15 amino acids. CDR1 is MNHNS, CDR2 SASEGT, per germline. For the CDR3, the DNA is TGTGCCAGCAGTGAACAGGGTCAAAGCACAGATACGCAGTATTTT. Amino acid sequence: CASSEQGQSTDTQYF.

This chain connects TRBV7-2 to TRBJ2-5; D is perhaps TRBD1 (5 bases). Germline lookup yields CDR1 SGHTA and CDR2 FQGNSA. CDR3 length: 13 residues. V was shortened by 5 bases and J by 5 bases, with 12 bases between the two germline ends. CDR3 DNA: TGTGCCAGCAGCAGGGGAATATCGGAGACCCAGTACTTC. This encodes CASSRGISETQYF.

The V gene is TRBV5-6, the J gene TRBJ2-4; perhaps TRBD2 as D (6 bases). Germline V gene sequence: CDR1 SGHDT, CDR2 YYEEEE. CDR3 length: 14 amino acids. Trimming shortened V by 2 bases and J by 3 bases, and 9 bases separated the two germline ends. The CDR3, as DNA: TGTGCCAGCAGCTTTGCGGGAAGCAAAAACATTCAGTACTTC. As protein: CASSFAGSKNIQYF.

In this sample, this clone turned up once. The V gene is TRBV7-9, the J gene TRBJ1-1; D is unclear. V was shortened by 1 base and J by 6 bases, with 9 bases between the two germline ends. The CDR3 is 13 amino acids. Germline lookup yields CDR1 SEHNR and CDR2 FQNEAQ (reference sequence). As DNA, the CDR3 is TGTGCCAGCAGCTTAGGGGGTTATGCTGAAGCTTTCTTT. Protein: CASSLGGYAEAFF.

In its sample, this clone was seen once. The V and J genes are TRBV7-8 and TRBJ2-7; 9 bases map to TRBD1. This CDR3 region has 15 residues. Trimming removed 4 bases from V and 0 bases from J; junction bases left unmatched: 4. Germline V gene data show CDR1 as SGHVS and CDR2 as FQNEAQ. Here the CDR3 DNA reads TGTGCCAGCAGCTCTGACAGGGGGAGCTCCTACGAGCAGTACTTC. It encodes CASSSDRGSSYEQYF.

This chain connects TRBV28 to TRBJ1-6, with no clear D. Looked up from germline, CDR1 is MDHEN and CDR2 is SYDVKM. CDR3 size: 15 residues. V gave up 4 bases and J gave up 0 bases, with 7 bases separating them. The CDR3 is CASSYRISYNSPLHF. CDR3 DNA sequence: TGTGCCAGCAGTTATAGGATCTCCTATAATTCACCCCTCCACTTT.

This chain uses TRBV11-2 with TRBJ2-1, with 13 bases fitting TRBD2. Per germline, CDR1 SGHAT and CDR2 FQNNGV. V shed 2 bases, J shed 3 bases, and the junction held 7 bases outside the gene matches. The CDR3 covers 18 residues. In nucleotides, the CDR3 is TGTGCCAGCAGCTTACTCCGACTAGCGGGGGGCCACTACAATGAGCAGTTCTTC. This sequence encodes CASSLLRLAGGHYNEQFF.

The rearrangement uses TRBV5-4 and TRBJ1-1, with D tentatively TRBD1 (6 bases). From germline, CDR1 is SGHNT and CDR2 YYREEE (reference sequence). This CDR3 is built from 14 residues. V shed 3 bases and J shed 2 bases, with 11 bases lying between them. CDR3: CASSYQGTNTEAFF. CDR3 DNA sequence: TGTGCCAGCAGCTACCAGGGGACCAACACTGAAGCTTTCTTT.

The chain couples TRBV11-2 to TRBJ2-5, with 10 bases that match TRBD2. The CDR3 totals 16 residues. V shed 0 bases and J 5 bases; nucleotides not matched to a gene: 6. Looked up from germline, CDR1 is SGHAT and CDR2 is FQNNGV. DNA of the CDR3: TGTGCCAGCAGCTTAGATGAGGATAGCGGGGGGGAGACCCAGTACTTC. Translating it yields CASSLDEDSGGETQYF. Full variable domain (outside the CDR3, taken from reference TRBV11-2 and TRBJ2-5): EAGVAQSPRYKIIEKRQSVAFWCNPISGHATLYWYQQILGQGPKLLIQFQNNGVVDDSQLPKDRFSAERLKGVDSTLKIQPAKLEDSAVYLCASSLDEDSGGETQYFGPGTRLLVL.